This T cell receptor beta chain was found in a study of regulatory T cells in long-lasting Graves disease. To make TCR beta libraries, researchers used iRepertoire HTBI primers and Arm-PCR of CDR3 regions. MiXCR, run by TCRdb on the multiplex PCR reads, gives a single entry per CDR3 protein. The sample lists about 660,000 distinct CDR3 sequences, around 30% occurring once. The study's findings and limits: Persistent disease exhibited a predilection for TRBV28, TRBJ1-2 and TRBJ2-5. New patients shared fewer public clonotypes (approximately 1,000) than persistent patients did (around 2,900). The study examined only peripheral blood, not thyroid tissue.

This clonotype has a single count. The antigen is not known. Trimming pared 4 bases from V and 0 bases from J, leaving 15 bases between. CDR3 length: 16 amino acids. Germline V gene lookup returns CDR1 KGHSH and CDR2 LQKENI. The time point was: persistent/refractory GD, antithyroid drugs over 5 years with positive TRAb. Following extraction of RNA from PBMCs, that RNA was used to make the TCR library. Diagnoses of Graves' disease were made by American Thyroid Association guidelines. This sequence originates from a female donor with Graves disease. The sample here was peripheral blood mononuclear cells (PBMCs), taken when the disease was refractory, from a patient treated with antithyroid drugs. The rearrangement uses TRBV18 and TRBJ1-1; the D gene is possibly TRBD1 (6 bases). The CDR3: CASSRLSQGLNTEAFF. DNA for the CDR3: TGTGCCAGCTCACGTCTCTCACAGGGATTGAACACTGAAGCTTTCTTT.